This entry describes one T cell receptor (beta chain). Its antigen has not been determined. Base qualities are not at hand, and no much larger clone is one base apart. In total, more than 500 healthy bone marrow donors made up the cohort. Cohort members were all nominally healthy when sampled, although unrecorded immune exposures were likely present. The donor tested CMV seropositive and was one of the 289 seropositive cohort members. Every donor gave a peripheral blood sample, and the peripheral blood mononuclear cells from that sample were used for TCR beta sequencing. Genomic DNA was extracted from the blood cell samples with the Qiagen DNeasy Blood Extraction Kit. After removal of 5 bases from V and 0 bases from J, the junction retains 6 bases not matched to a gene. CDR1 and CDR2, per the germline V gene (reference sequence), are MNHEY and SMNVEV. The CDR3, cysteine through phenylalanine, is 15 amino acids long. The sequence is cut down to CDR3 DNA, 45 bases in frame from base 1.

Libraries were made using the immunoSEQ multiplex PCR assay. For the multiplex PCR, a mixture combining 60 forward primers for TCR Vbeta segments and 13 reverse primers for TCR Jbeta segments was used. The CDR3 region of rearranged TCR beta genes was amplified from genomic DNA with a multiplex PCR assay. Amplified TCR beta libraries were sequenced as 87-base-pair reads on the Illumina HiSeq System. Turning to the authors' computational methods: A later analysis counted approximately 74 million unique TCR beta chains across the 640 or so repertoires, and some 12 million of these chains were shared by at least two donors. To remove PCR and sequencing errors, raw reads were error-corrected and collapsed into unique sequences using a nearest-neighbor algorithm that merged closely related sequences. To assign V, D and J gene segments, CDR3 sequences were aligned to IMGT reference sequences. Each retained sequence needed at least a six-nucleotide match to both a V gene segment and a J gene segment. A rearrangement was called productive if the CDR3 had no stop codons and remained in frame with V and J, and every other rearrangement was called non-productive. CDR3 was defined by IMGT convention, running from the second conserved V-encoded cysteine to the conserved J-encoded phenylalanine. Sequences without an unambiguous match to a single V gene segment were excluded from the earlier analysis of several hundred of the donors. An earlier analysis of 550 to 650 of the donors classified V segments as functional when productive rearrangements were above 56.7% and as segregating when the standard deviation between donors was above 5%. A statistical classification framework was developed to diagnose cytomegalovirus status using the catalog of TCR beta chain sequences. In a later analysis, TCR nucleotide sequences were compared against IMGT/GENE-DB human TR gene sequences so that V and J genes could be assigned. The TCRdist pipeline was used in a later analysis to assign CDR3 sequences and most-parsimonious VDJ recombination scenarios. In a later analysis, each TCR beta chain was defined by its CDR3 amino acid sequence together with its V-gene family, and reads without a unique V-gene family were excluded. A later analysis removed 500 to 600 highly shared, low-generation-probability nucleotide sequences to deal with suspected cross-contamination and a sequencing artifact. In a later analysis, a clonal expansion index was calculated for each public chain from normalized within-repertoire ranks of inferred template counts. In a later analysis, generation probabilities were computed using a VDJ recombination model fitted to out-of-frame rearrangements, and the results were checked against IGoR. In a later analysis, TCR-TCR, TCR-HLA and TCR-CMV co-occurrence was scored with hypergeometric tests, and a repertoire-size bias correction was applied to TCR pairs. A later analysis estimated false discovery rates by permuting HLA or CMV assignments 20 times. A later analysis grouped co-occurring TCRs with DBSCAN, adding TCRdist sequence similarity when clustering within HLA-allele-positive subsets. Co-occurrence clustering excluded repertoires with fewer than 30,000 or more than 120,000 public chains, plus five with anomalous nucleotide sharing. Imported from immuneACCESS, the table was reduced by TCRdb to in-frame sequences with V and J called. These copies leave out some clones; in studies compared against another copy, an unresolved V gene accounts for under half, and the cause of the remainder is not known. V, J and clone size were drawn from that table, and D and trimming were deduced from the DNA. Across this sample there are under 120,000 clones, with about 70% seen only once. In total, the top ten clones hold about 2.8% of the sample.

The data derive from a study of cytomegalovirus exposure and HLA in healthy donors (dated 2017 in TCRdb). With regard to the full study: According to an earlier analysis of several hundred of the donors, some 180 million T cells yielded 100 million or so unique TCR beta sequences and about 300 Gb of sequence data. In a later analysis, previously published TCR beta repertoires from fewer than 750 donors were re-analyzed and high-resolution HLA genotyping was added so that TCR occurrence patterns could be studied. The later analysis used no new phenotypic data to find candidate immune exposures, relying instead on TCR beta sequences and their occurrence across donors. HLA typing included class I and class II loci at four-digit resolution. High-throughput TCR immunosequencing, statistical association of individual TCRs with disease status, and machine learning were combined to predict cytomegalovirus infection status. All discovery cohort repertoires had been generated using a single sequencing platform. Because of strong linkage in the cohort, five DR-DQ haplotypes were treated as single units for association and clustering. The study was designed to test whether signatures of past pathogen exposure could be identified by cataloging public T cell receptors. An earlier analysis of roughly 600 of the donors used high-throughput TCR beta sequencing to judge whether each TCR beta V gene segment behaved as functional or pseudogenic. The T cell repertoires of around 730 subjects were profiled by immunosequencing and related to cytomegalovirus serostatus. Donor age, sex, ethnicity and CMV serostatus were compiled alongside the repertoire data. Among almost 400 genotyped donors of the cohort, an average of about 240,000 unique TCR beta nucleotide sequences were sequenced per donor, roughly 18% of them non-productive. Along with the approximately 600-subject first cohort, a separate validation cohort of about 110 different subjects was used. Of the roughly 390 genotyped donors, over 70% fell in the genetic ancestry cluster associated with self-reported Caucasian donors. An early release that covered several hundred HLA-typed donors contained approximately 300 gigabases of sequencing data and approximately 85 million unique TCR sequences. The number of donors typed differed by locus, with 629-630 for A, B, C, DRB1 and DQB1, around 520 for DQA1, 600 to 610 for DPA1, and 400 to 490 for DPB1. A later genetic analysis used genome-wide SNP genotypes for about three fifths of the 666 donors, treating that subset as a discovery cohort.

The research as a whole found: A later analysis found that TCR association rates varied across HLA loci, with DRB1 alleles showing the most associated TCRs and HLA-C alleles the fewest. Because HLA typing was missing for some donors at each locus, association tests included only the typed subset. A later analysis reported that several top co-occurrence clusters appeared linked to parvovirus B19, influenza, CMV and Epstein-Barr virus. The cohort was sequenced for TCR beta chains only, and without alpha or paired-chain data the features that could be detected were limited. The only immune exposure information available for the cohort was CMV serostatus. A later genetic analysis associated a missense DCLRE1C variant with V-gene and J-gene trimming of TCR beta chains, and an independent cohort replicated the association. A later analysis found that HLA-associated TCR beta chains were more clonally expanded and had lower generation probabilities than equally common non-associated chains. A further reported finding was that TCR beta sequences accurately predicted the HLA-A and HLA-B alleles for most subjects in the first cohort. Because counts were too low, roughly 16 rarely observed V segments, including chromosome 9 orphons, were excluded from the earlier analysis of roughly 580 of the donors. A later analysis found that most CMV-associated TCR beta chains appeared HLA-restricted, with HLA associations seemingly driven largely by CMV exposure. Broadly in line with IMGT annotations, most TCR beta V segments showed up in productive rearrangements about 87% or about 30% of the time in an earlier analysis of 450 to 750 of the donors. A few of the identified cytomegalovirus-associated TCR beta chains were confirmed in vitro to be specific for cytomegalovirus antigens. Because the 87-base-pair reads could not distinguish some IMGT-functional V segments, including TRBV6-2 and TRBV6-3, those segments were excluded. Across donors, most TCR sequences were observed very rarely, whereas some public TCRs were present in many individuals. The study listed 164 TCR beta chains as associated with cytomegalovirus. The classifier was reported to diagnose cytomegalovirus status with high specificity and sensitivity in both the original cohort and the validation cohort. Correlated functional status among segregating V segments might reflect linkage disequilibrium, but an unknown experimental factor could not be ruled out. Strong co-occurrence of HLA alleles, especially DR and DQ, made assigning TCR associations to individual alleles difficult. A cluster of highly shared sequence variants was judged likely to represent a technical artifact of the sequencing pipeline. Compared with the 666-donor mean, donors in an Asian-associated ancestry cluster had fewer N-insertions in productive TCRs, according to a later genetic analysis. It was suggested by the authors that the approach could potentially be generalized to other disease states and immunological phenotypes. Roughly uniform sequencing depth across donors was assumed in presence/absence analyses, although this assumption may not hold. At a false discovery rate of 0.05, a later analysis linked around 17,000 TCR beta sequences to specific HLA alleles.

The sample was PBMCs. The sequence was obtained from a man aged 45-65 years in good health and CMV-seropositive. The rearrangement combines TRBV27 with TRBJ1-1, with TRBD1 matching 7 junction bases. At the DNA level, the sequence is TGTGCCAGCAGTCTAAGGACAGGCTTGAACACTGAAGCTTTCTTT. This yields the protein CASSLRTGLNTEAFF.